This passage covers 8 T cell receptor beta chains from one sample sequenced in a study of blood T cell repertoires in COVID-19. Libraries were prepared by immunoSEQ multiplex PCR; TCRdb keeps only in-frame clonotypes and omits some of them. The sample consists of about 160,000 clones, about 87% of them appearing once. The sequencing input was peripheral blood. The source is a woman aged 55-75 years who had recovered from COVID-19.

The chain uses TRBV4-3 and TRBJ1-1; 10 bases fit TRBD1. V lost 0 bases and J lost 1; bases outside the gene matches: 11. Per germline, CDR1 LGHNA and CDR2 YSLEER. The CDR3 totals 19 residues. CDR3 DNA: TGCGCCAGCAGCCAAGATCCCGCGGGACAGGGGTTTGGGAACACTGAAGCTTTCTTT. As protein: CASSQDPAGQGFGNTEAFF.

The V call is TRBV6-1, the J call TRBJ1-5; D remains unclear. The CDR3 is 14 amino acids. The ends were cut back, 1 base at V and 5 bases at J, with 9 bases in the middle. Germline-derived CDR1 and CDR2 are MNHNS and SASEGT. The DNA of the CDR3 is TGTGCCAGCAGTGAAGTCGCCAGGTATCAGCCCCAGCATTTT. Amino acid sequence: CASSEVARYQPQHF.

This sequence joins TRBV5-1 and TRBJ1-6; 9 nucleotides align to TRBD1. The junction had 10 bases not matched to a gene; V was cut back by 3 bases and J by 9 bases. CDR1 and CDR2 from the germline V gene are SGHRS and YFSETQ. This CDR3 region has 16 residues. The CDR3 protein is CASSWTSQGAISPLHF. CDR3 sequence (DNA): TGCGCCAGCAGCTGGACGTCACAGGGGGCCATTTCACCCCTCCACTTT.

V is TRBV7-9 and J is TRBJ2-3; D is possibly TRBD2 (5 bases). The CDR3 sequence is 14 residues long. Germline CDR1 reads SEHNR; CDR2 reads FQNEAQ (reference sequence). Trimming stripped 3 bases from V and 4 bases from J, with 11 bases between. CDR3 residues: CASSFEGGADTQYF. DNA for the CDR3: TGTGCCAGCAGCTTCGAGGGTGGGGCAGATACGCAGTATTTT.

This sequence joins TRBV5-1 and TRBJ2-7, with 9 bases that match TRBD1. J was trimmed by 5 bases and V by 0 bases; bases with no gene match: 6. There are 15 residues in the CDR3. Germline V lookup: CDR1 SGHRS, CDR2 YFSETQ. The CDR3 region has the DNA TGCGCCAGCAGCTTGGGAGGACAGGGGTCCCACGAGCAGTACTTC. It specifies CASSLGGQGSHEQYF.

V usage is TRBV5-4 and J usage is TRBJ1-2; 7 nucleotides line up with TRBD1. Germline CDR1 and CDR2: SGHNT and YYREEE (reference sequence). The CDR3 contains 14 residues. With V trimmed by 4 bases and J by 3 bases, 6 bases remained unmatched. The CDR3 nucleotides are TGTGCCAGCAGCCCTAGGCAGGGGGACTATGGCTACACCTTC. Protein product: CASSPRQGDYGYTF. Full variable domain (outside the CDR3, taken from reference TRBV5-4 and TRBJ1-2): ETGVTQSPTHLIKTRGQQVTLRCSSQSGHNTVSWYQQALGQGPQFIFQYYREEENGRGNFPPRFSGLQFPNYSSELNVNALELDDSALYLCASSPRQGDYGYTFGSGTRLTVV.

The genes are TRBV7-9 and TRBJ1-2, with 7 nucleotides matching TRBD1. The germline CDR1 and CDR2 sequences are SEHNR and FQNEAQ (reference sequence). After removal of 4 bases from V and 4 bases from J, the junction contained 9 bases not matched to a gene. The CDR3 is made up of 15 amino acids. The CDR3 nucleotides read TGTGCCAGCAGCTCGTCAGGGGGAAGGGGCTATGGCTACACCTTC. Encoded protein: CASSSSGGRGYGYTF.

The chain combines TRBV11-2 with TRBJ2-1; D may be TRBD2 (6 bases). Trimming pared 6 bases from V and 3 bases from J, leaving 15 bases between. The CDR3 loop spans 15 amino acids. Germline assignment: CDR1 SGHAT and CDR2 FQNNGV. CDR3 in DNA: TGTGCCAGCAGAACCCAGGTGGGGGGCTACAATGAGCAGTTCTTC. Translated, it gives CASRTQVGGYNEQFF.